Below, 27 T cell receptor beta chains from the same sample are listed, as sequenced in a study of Ad26.COV2.S vaccination and SARS-CoV-2 variants. Treatment indicated: some 20 received Ad26.COV2.S at low or high dose, single or two shots; several received placebo; per-sample allocation not given. The investigators took samples on day 63 after the first vaccine or placebo injection. Measured with immunoSEQ multiplex PCR; TCRdb has only the in-frame clones, and not every one. The data contain 350,000 to 450,000 clones, roughly 87% of them singletons. The input for sequencing was peripheral blood, taken in a trial of Ad26.COV2.S vaccine versus placebo. The receptors originated from a person aged 18-60 years who received the Ad26.COV2.S COVID-19 vaccine or a placebo.

The chain uses TRBV5-1 and TRBJ2-5; 8 nucleotides align to TRBD1. The CDR3 covers 13 residues. Germline CDR1 is SGHRS and CDR2 is YFSETQ. V shed 2 bases, J shed 4 bases, and the junction held 1 base outside the gene matches. CDR3 sequence (DNA): TGCGCCAGCAGCTTCGGGACAGGAGAGACCCAGTACTTC. It encodes CASSFGTGETQYF. Variable domain in full (rest from reference TRBV5-1 and TRBJ2-5): KAGVTQTPRYLIKTRGQQVTLSCSPISGHRSVSWYQQTPGQGLQFLFEYFSETQRNKGNFPGRFSGRQFSNSRSEMNVSTLELGDSALYLCASSFGTGETQYFGPGTRLLVL.

The V and J genes are TRBV7-8 and TRBJ1-5; 7 nucleotides align to TRBD1. There are 15 residues in the CDR3. Trimming cost V 5 bases and J 5 bases; bases outside gene matches: 9. Germline V CDR1 and CDR2: SGHVS, FQNEAQ. The CDR3 DNA sequence: TGTGCCAGCAGCCCTAACCGACAGGGCCATCAGCCCCAGCATTTT. Translation: CASSPNRQGHQPQHF.

V usage is TRBV2 and J usage is TRBJ1-5, with 10 bases identical to TRBD1. Germline trimming cut 5 bases from V and 3 bases from J; bases unmatched to any gene: 4. The germline V gene has CDR1 SNHLY and CDR2 FYNNEI. The CDR3 totals 15 residues. CDR3 residues: CASSKDRGNNQPQHF. The CDR3 nucleotides are TGTGCCAGCAGTAAGGACAGGGGGAACAATCAGCCCCAGCATTTT.

This chain joins TRBV4-2 and TRBJ1-5; tentative D call: TRBD1 (5 bases). Deletions cut 5 bases from V and 5 bases from J, with 19 bases between. Germline CDR1 LGHNA, CDR2 YNFKEQ. The CDR3 is 16 amino acids. The CDR3 DNA reads TGTGCCAGCAGCTCGTACGCCAGGGAGGGTGATCAGCCCCAGCATTTT. Translated, it gives CASSSYAREGDQPQHF.

The chain couples TRBV19 to TRBJ1-2, with no clear D. The CDR3 sequence is 15 residues long. V was shortened by 4 bases and J by 2 bases, with 14 bases between the two germline ends. Germline V gene sequence: CDR1 LNHDA, CDR2 SQIVND (reference sequence). In DNA form, the CDR3 reads TGTGCCAGTAGTAACCGCCGGGAGGGAAACTATGGCTACACCTTC. As protein: CASSNRREGNYGYTF.

The V and J genes are TRBV5-4 and TRBJ1-1; maybe TRBD1 (6 bases). With 5 bases removed from V and 4 bases from J, the gap between germline ends came to 15 bases. The CDR3 totals 14 residues. Germline assignment: CDR1 SGHNT and CDR2 YYREEE (reference sequence). The CDR3 bases are TGTGCCAGCAGATTAGGGGGGGCGGCCACTGAAGCTTTCTTT. Protein sequence: CASRLGGAATEAFF.

The gene calls are TRBV4-1 and TRBJ2-1; D gene unclear. The germline V gene has CDR1 MGHRA and CDR2 YSYEKL. V was trimmed by 0 bases and J by 0 bases, leaving 12 bases between them. This CDR3 contains 17 residues. The CDR3 DNA reads TGCGCCAGCAGCCAAGACTGGATGGGTAGCTCCTACAATGAGCAGTTCTTC. It is translated as CASSQDWMGSSYNEQFF.

CDR3 in amino acids: CATEGGVNTEAFF. CDR3 coding DNA: TGTGCCACCGAGGGGGGGGTGAACACTGAAGCTTTCTTT. This chain uses TRBV6-5 with TRBJ1-1; a weak D match, TRBD1 (6 bases). Germline CDR1 and CDR2: MNHEY and SVGAGI. The CDR3 consists of 13 residues. V was trimmed by 10 bases and J by 0 bases, leaving 12 bases between them.

In this sample, this clone turned up once. The V and J genes are TRBV6-6 and TRBJ2-7; 9 nucleotides align to TRBD1. Trimming removed 6 bases from V and 5 bases from J; junction bases left unmatched: 5. CDR3 size: 13 residues. CDR1 and CDR2 from the germline V gene are MNHNY and SVGAGI (reference sequence). CDR3 DNA: TGTGCCAGCAGACTCCGGGACAGGGACGAGCAGTACTTC. This codes for CASRLRDRDEQYF.

The chain couples TRBV6-5 to TRBJ1-5, with 7 bases fitting TRBD1. J was trimmed by 1 base and V by 9 bases; bases with no gene match: 9. The germline V gene has CDR1 MNHEY and CDR2 SVGAGI. There are 15 residues in the CDR3. The CDR3 region is CASKSGGGSNQPQHF. The CDR3 DNA reads as TGTGCCAGTAAATCAGGGGGTGGGAGCAATCAGCCCCAGCATTTT.

The V gene is TRBV30, the J gene TRBJ2-7; D not certain. V lost 1 base and J lost 9, with 13 bases in between. This CDR3 spans 12 amino acids. Germline CDR1 and CDR2: GTSNPN and SVGIG (reference sequence). In nucleotides, the CDR3 is TGTGCCTGGAGTGAATTACGATGGGGGCAGTACTTC. Translated, it gives CAWSELRWGQYF.

The genes are TRBV3-1 (or the pseudogene TRBV3-2) and TRBJ1-4; no definite D call. The CDR3 totals 14 residues. Germline-derived CDR1 and CDR2 are LGHDT and YNNKEL (reference sequence). Trimming removed 1 base from V and 8 bases from J, with 11 bases in between. The CDR3 DNA is TGTGCCAGCAGCCAAGGGGGTCTTGGGGAAAAACTGTTTTTT. Translated: CASSQGGLGEKLFF.

This clone occurred once. V usage is TRBV6-5 and J usage is TRBJ1-6; 7 bases align to TRBD1. Germline CDR1 reads MNHEY; CDR2 reads SVGAGI. The CDR3 loop spans 15 amino acids. Trimming at V came to 0 bases and at J to 13 bases, leaving 9 bases not matched to a gene. The CDR3 nucleotides read TGTGCCAGCAGTTACTCGGGGGGACAGCCAAAGCCCCTCCACTTT. This gives the protein CASSYSGGQPKPLHF.

V usage is TRBV7-9 and J usage is TRBJ2-1; D unresolved. CDR1 is SEHNR, CDR2 FQNEAQ, per germline (reference sequence). Between the trimmed V and J ends, which lost 6 bases and 9 bases, there was a span of 6 bases. The CDR3 contains 10 residues. CDR3 bases: TGTGCCAGCAGTTTTGGTGAGCAGTTCTTC. It is translated as CASSFGEQFF.

The rearrangement joins TRBV30 to TRBJ2-5; 13 bases fit TRBD2. J gave up 5 bases and V 3 bases, and 15 bases lay outside the gene matches. The CDR3 spans 18 residues. From germline, CDR1 is GTSNPN and CDR2 SVGIG (reference sequence). For the CDR3, the DNA is TGTGCCTGGAGAGCCGATCGACTAGCGGGGGGTAGGTGGGAGACCCAGTACTTC. Protein sequence: CAWRADRLAGGRWETQYF.

The gene calls are TRBV7-8 and TRBJ1-1, with D perhaps matching TRBD1 (6 bases). Per germline, CDR1 SGHVS and CDR2 FQNEAQ. This CDR3 has 15 residues. The germline V and J ends were trimmed by 4 bases and 1 base, with 13 bases remaining between them. CDR3 residues: CASSYNRDKNTEAFF. The CDR3 coding sequence is TGTGCCAGCAGCTACAACCGGGACAAGAACACTGAAGCTTTCTTT. Complete variable domain (other parts from reference TRBV7-8 and TRBJ1-1): GAGVSQSPRYKVAKRGQDVALRCDPISGHVSLFWYQQALGQGPEFLTYFQNEAQLDKSGLPSDRFFAERPEGSVSTLKIQRTQQEDSAVYLCASSYNRDKNTEAFFGQGTRLTVV.

V is TRBV5-1 and J is TRBJ2-5, with D perhaps assigned TRBD1 or TRBD2 (5 bases each). Germline V lookup: CDR1 SGHRS, CDR2 YFSETQ. V was cut by 0 bases and J by 4 bases, with 16 bases left in between. The CDR3 consists of 16 residues. The CDR3 DNA sequence: TGCGCCAGCAGCTTGGGGGCCGGGGCCTGGGGAGAGACCCAGTACTTC. As protein: CASSLGAGAWGETQYF.

In the case of this clone: This may stem from a read error, because a much larger clone lies one nucleotide away. This sequence joins TRBV5-1 and TRBJ1-3; the D gene is possibly TRBD1 (5 bases). CDR3 length: 15 amino acids. V was shortened by 0 bases and J by 0 bases, with 7 bases between the two germline ends. CDR1 and CDR2 from the germline V gene are SGHRS and YFSETQ. The CDR3, as DNA: TGCGCCAGCAGCTTGGACAGGCTCTCTGGAAACACCATATATTTT. Translation gives CASSLDRLSGNTIYF.

The V call is TRBV19, the J call TRBJ2-1; TRBD2 aligns across 10 bases. Germline lookup yields CDR1 LNHDA and CDR2 SQIVND (reference sequence). Trimming at V came to 7 bases and at J to 6 bases, leaving 12 bases not matched to a gene. This CDR3 comprises 16 residues. The DNA of the CDR3 is TGTGCCAGTATGGGGCTAGCGGGGGTAACGAGCAATGAGCAGTTCTTC. Residues: CASMGLAGVTSNEQFF.

V and J are TRBV29-1 and TRBJ2-6; perhaps TRBD1 as D (6 bases). The V end lost 4 bases, the J end lost 13 bases, and 14 bases lay between the germline ends. This CDR3 spans 12 amino acids. The germline V gene has CDR1 SQVTM and CDR2 ANQGSEA. As DNA, the CDR3 is TGCAGCGTTGTGGGCAGGGACAATGTCCTGACTTTC. It encodes CSVVGRDNVLTF.

Many counts were recorded for this clone. The chain combines TRBV7-9 with TRBJ1-6; tentatively, D is TRBD1 (5 bases). The CDR3 spans 16 residues. The germline V gene has CDR1 SEHNR and CDR2 FQNEAQ (reference sequence). The ends were cut back, 2 bases at V and 7 bases at J, with 15 bases in the middle. This CDR3 reads CASSLRGIIGNSPLHF. In nucleotides, the CDR3 is TGTGCCAGCAGCTTACGGGGCATTATTGGGAATTCACCCCTCCACTTT.

The J gene is TRBJ1-6, the V gene TRBV19; possibly TRBD1 for D (5 bases). The CDR3 consists of 12 residues. From germline, CDR1 is LNHDA and CDR2 SQIVND (reference sequence). With 7 bases removed from V and 11 bases from J, the gap between germline ends came to 12 bases. This chain's CDR3 is CASTGSVPPLHF. DNA for the CDR3: TGTGCCAGTACAGGGAGCGTCCCACCCCTCCACTTT.

This clone was recorded at least ten times. This chain links TRBV19 with TRBJ2-7, with D tentatively TRBD2 (5 bases). Germline V gene lookup returns CDR1 LNHDA and CDR2 SQIVND (reference sequence). This CDR3 region has 12 residues. Trimming took 5 bases from V and 2 from J, leaving 7 bases between them. The CDR3 region has the DNA TGTGCCAGTAGTGGAGGAACCTACGAGCAGTACTTC. This sequence encodes CASSGGTYEQYF.

The chain carries TRBV5-1 and TRBJ2-1; D remains ambiguous. Deletions cut 0 bases from V and 9 bases from J, with 7 bases between. This CDR3 region has 12 residues. CDR1 SGHRS and CDR2 YFSETQ come from the germline V gene. CDR3 nucleotides: TGCGCCAGCAGCTTGGCGTATGGTGAGCAGTTCTTC. Protein sequence: CASSLAYGEQFF.

About this clone: Other DNA sequences from this sample encode an identical CDR3 as well. The gene calls are TRBV28 and TRBJ1-1; no firm D call. Per germline, CDR1 MDHEN and CDR2 SYDVKM. There are 12 residues in the CDR3. V dropped 5 bases and J dropped 13 bases, with 17 bases sitting between them. The CDR3 spells CASSLRTGTYFF. CDR3 coding DNA: TGTGCCAGCAGTCTCAGGACGGGCACCTATTTCTTT.

The chain carries TRBV6-5 and TRBJ2-1; D gene uncertain. Deletions cut 1 base from V and 9 bases from J, with 4 bases between. CDR3 length: 11 residues. CDR1 MNHEY and CDR2 SVGAGI come from the germline V gene. In DNA form, the CDR3 reads TGTGCCAGCAGTTACTGGCCTGAGCAGTTCTTC. It encodes CASSYWPEQFF.

V is TRBV6-5 and J is TRBJ2-3; D is uncertain. The CDR3 has 16 residues. V was trimmed by 4 bases and J by 1 base, leaving 15 bases between them. CDR1 MNHEY and CDR2 SVGAGI come from the germline V gene. The CDR3 bases are TGTGCCAGCAGTTCTTTGGACCGGGCCGGCACAGATACGCAGTATTTT. Amino acid sequence: CASSSLDRAGTDTQYF.